Presented here are 13 T cell receptor beta chains from one specimen sequenced in a study of CD8+CD57+ T cells in acquired aplastic anemia. The use of genomic DNA as template underpinned the TCR beta VDJ and CDR3 profiling. A single record per CDR3 protein comes from TCRdb applying MiXCR to the reads. The sample includes more than 70,000 distinct CDR3 sequences, around 70% of them seen just once. It was patients with CD8+CD57+ cell expansion by flow cytometry who were chosen for sequencing. The sequenced sample consisted of sorted CD4+, CD8+, or CD8+CD57+ T cells (not recorded which) from PBMCs. All receptors come from a human donor with aplastic anemia.

This clonotype was found many times. This chain joins TRBV7-9 and TRBJ2-7; D may be TRBD2 (6 bases). V shed 5 bases and J shed 0 bases, with 11 bases lying between them. Germline V gives CDR1 SEHNR, CDR2 FQNEAQ (reference sequence). This CDR3 contains 14 residues. The CDR3: CASSPRDSSYEQYF. The CDR3 nucleotides read TGTGCCAGCAGCCCGAGGGACTCCTCCTACGAGCAGTACTTC. The complete variable domain, with remaining parts taken from reference TRBV7-9 and TRBJ2-7, reads DTGVSQNPRHKITKRGQNVTFRCDPISEHNRLYWYRQTLGQGPEFLTYFQNEAQLEKSRLLSDRFSAERPKGSFSTLEIQRTEQGDSAMYLCASSPRDSSYEQYFGPGTRLTVT.

This clonotype appeared a single time. V is TRBV19 and J is TRBJ2-5; 9 nucleotides match TRBD1. V lost 5 bases and J lost 7; bases outside the gene matches: 5. The CDR3 is 13 residues long. Germline V gene sequence: CDR1 LNHDA, CDR2 SQIVND (reference sequence). In DNA form, the CDR3 reads TGTGCCAGTAGTTTGGGACAGGGAGGGACCCAGTACTTC. Translation: CASSLGQGGTQYF.

This clonotype was seen only once. The rearrangement joins TRBV6-5 to TRBJ2-1; no reliable D call. V lost 2 bases and J lost 11, with 10 bases in between. CDR1 and CDR2 (germline): MNHEY, SVGAGI. CDR3 length: 12 residues. CDR3 bases: TGTGCCAGCAGTTACAGTTCATGGAAGCAGTTCTTC. It codes for CASSYSSWKQFF.

About this clonotype: Germline and junction disagree at one end, which may indicate a read error. For the CDR3, the DNA is TGTGCCAGCAGCCTTCGGGACAGGAGCTCCTACGAGCAGTGCTTC. It translates to CASSLRDRSSYEQCF. The J gene is TRBJ2-7, the V gene TRBV7-8; 8 nucleotides agree with TRBD1. This CDR3 is 15 amino acids long. Germline CDR1 and CDR2: SGHVS and FQNEAQ.

The chain carries TRBV10-3 and TRBJ1-6; 8 bases are a match to TRBD1. Germline V CDR1 and CDR2: ENHRY, SYGVKD. This CDR3 is built from 12 residues. Trimming at V came to 5 bases and at J to 13 bases, leaving 4 bases not matched to a gene. The CDR3: CAISPGQGPLHF. CDR3 nucleotide sequence: TGTGCCATCAGTCCTGGACAGGGCCCCCTCCACTTT.

This clonotype was counted a single time. V and J are TRBV10-1 and TRBJ2-7, with 13 bases that match TRBD2. Trimming took 6 bases from V and 6 from J; bases not matched to a gene: 8. CDR1 is WNHNN, CDR2 SYGVQD, per germline (reference sequence). This CDR3 region has 15 residues. CDR3 residues: CASSEGLAGVPEQYF. The CDR3 nucleotides read TGCGCCAGCAGCGAAGGACTAGCGGGAGTCCCCGAGCAGTACTTC.

This clonotype appeared many times. CDR3 coding DNA: TGTGCCAGCAGCTTAGCCGGGACTGAAGAGACCCAGTACTTC. This translates into CASSLAGTEETQYF. The chain has TRBV7-3 and TRBJ2-5; weak D call: TRBD2 (6 bases). Germline V gives CDR1 SGHTA, CDR2 FQGTGA. Between the trimmed V and J ends, which lost 2 bases and 3 bases, there was a span of 10 bases. This CDR3 comprises 14 residues.

CDR3 DNA sequence: TGTGCCAGCAGCGTTAGGGTCGGCGGGGAGCAGTTCTTC. Residues: CASSVRVGGEQFF. The chain carries TRBV9 and TRBJ2-1; D perhaps matches TRBD2 (5 bases). Germline CDR1 is SGDLS and CDR2 is YYNGEE. CDR3 length: 13 residues. Trimming removed 2 bases at V and 10 bases at J, with 13 bases between.

The genes are TRBV5-1 and TRBJ1-6; maybe TRBD1 (6 bases). CDR1 SGHRS and CDR2 YFSETQ come from the germline V gene. This CDR3 has 14 residues. The germline V and J ends were trimmed by 0 bases and 9 bases, with 10 bases remaining between them. As DNA, the CDR3 is TGCGCCAGCAGCTTGGCTAGGGGGATTTCACCCCTCCACTTT. Its translation: CASSLARGISPLHF.

The genes are TRBV11-2 and TRBJ2-7; D is undetermined. Trimming removed 4 bases from V and 3 bases from J, with 13 bases in between. The CDR3 is made up of 14 amino acids. Germline V gene sequence: CDR1 SGHAT, CDR2 FQNNGV. The CDR3 nucleotides are TGTGCCAGCAGCTCTCCGAGGCGGAGCTACGAGCAGTACTTC. This codes for CASSSPRRSYEQYF.

The rearrangement uses TRBV25-1 and TRBJ1-5, with D perhaps matching TRBD1 (5 bases). The CDR3 is 20 residues long. Germline CDR1 and CDR2: MGHDK and SYGVNS. V lost 3 bases and J lost 5, with 29 bases in between. DNA of the CDR3: TGTGCCAGCAGTGATCGGCACACCGGGGGTGATGGGAACTGGGATCAGCCCCAGCATTTT. The encoded protein is CASSDRHTGGDGNWDQPQHF.

A word on this clonotype: The junction departs from germline at one end; a sequencing error may be responsible. The chain combines TRBV24-1 with TRBJ2-7; 7 nucleotides align to TRBD1. The CDR3 contains 17 residues. CDR1 is KGHDR, CDR2 SFDVKD, per germline. The CDR3 here is CPTSDSRQGGKTYEQYF. The CDR3 region has the DNA TGTCCCACCAGTGACTCACGACAGGGTGGAAAGACCTACGAGCAGTACTTC.

The chain has TRBV12-3 or TRBV12-4 and TRBJ2-7; TRBD1 aligns across 9 bases. The CDR3 covers 14 residues. J was trimmed by 5 bases and V by 4 bases; bases with no gene match: 6. CDR3 nucleotides: TGTGCCAGCAGTTGGGGACAGGGTGTCCACGAGCAGTACTTC. This encodes CASSWGQGVHEQYF.